This T cell receptor beta chain was identified in a study of molecular identifiers for immune sequencing clone quantification. General study points: Identical TCR molecules that share a barcode could lead to an underestimation of highly expanded clone sizes.

Making the bulk TCR libraries relied on previously described methods and listed TCR primers. TCRdb reanalysed the PCR reads using MiXCR and keeps one entry per CDR3 protein. In the table there are under 15,000 distinct CDR3 sequences, roughly 16% of which are singletons. Sorting captured naive CD8 T cells as CD8+CD4-CCR7+CD45RA+. Germline V gives CDR1 SEHNR, CDR2 FQNEAQ (reference sequence). CDR3 length: 17 amino acids. Trimming pared 2 bases from V and 3 bases from J, leaving 19 bases between. This clonotype was observed many times. What it recognizes is unknown. The receptor's source is a human donor in good health. Some libraries in this study had Jurkat cell RNA spiked in. The sequencing input was naive CD8+ T cells from blood, with Jurkat cell RNA spiked in. Documented subset: FACS-sorted CD8+CD4-CCR7+CD45RA+ naive T cells. This chain links TRBV7-9 with TRBJ1-1, with D tentatively TRBD1 (5 bases). As DNA, the CDR3 is TGTGCCAGCAGCTTACCTGCAGGGACTGGGGGGGACACTGAAGCTTTCTTT. Protein sequence: CASSLPAGTGGDTEAFF. Filled out from reference TRBV7-9 and TRBJ1-1, the complete variable domain reads DTGVSQNPRHKITKRGQNVTFRCDPISEHNRLYWYRQTLGQGPEFLTYFQNEAQLEKSRLLSDRFSAERPKGSFSTLEIQRTEQGDSAMYLCASSLPAGTGGDTEAFFGQGTRLTVV.